A single sample is the source of the 5 T cell receptor beta chains below, sequenced in a study of T cell clonality in common variable immunodeficiency. Study-wide findings and caveats: Fewer deletions and N-nucleotide insertions were reportedly seen in common variable immunodeficiency TCR beta sequences.

Sequenced by immunoSEQ multiplex PCR; TCRdb stores in-frame clones only, minus some. The repertoire yields approximately 20,000 clones, none seen only once; the top ten contain approximately 2%. These receptors' targets are unknown. The sequencing input was peripheral blood mononuclear cells. The receptors derive from a human donor with common variable immunodeficiency.

This clone was observed many times. The CDR3 goes on 3 residues after the read ends, and that part is filled in from the germline J gene. The genes are TRBV19 and TRBJ1-5; 7 bases agree with TRBD1. The CDR3 covers 14 residues. From germline, CDR1 is LNHDA and CDR2 SQIVND (reference sequence). V trimming: 4 bases; J trimming: 4 bases; junction bases outside the gene matches: 4. The CDR3 DNA, read in part, is TGTGCCAGTAGTACGGGACAGCTAAATCAGCCC. It yields the protein CASSTGQLNQP. The CDR3, in full, reads CASSTGQLNQPQHF.

This clone was counted ten times or more. The read is 3 residues too short to cover the CDR3 end, so that end is filled in from the germline J gene. The J gene is TRBJ2-5, the V gene TRBV6-2 or TRBV6-3; D unclear. Deletions cut 4 bases from V and 7 bases from J, with 7 bases between. Germline-derived CDR1 and CDR2 are MNHEY and SVGEGT. The CDR3 is 11 residues long. CDR3 DNA (partial): TGTGCCAGCAGTTCACCGGGGACC. Encoded protein: CASSSPGT. The whole CDR3 is CASSSPGTQYF.

The table lists this clone with many counts. The read is 3 residues too short to cover the CDR3 end, so that end is filled in from the germline J gene. V gene TRBV10-3 combines with J gene TRBJ1-5, with a weak D call TRBD1 (5 bases). CDR1 and CDR2 from the germline V gene are ENHRY and SYGVKD. The CDR3 sequence is 13 residues long. V lost 6 bases and J lost 4, with 10 bases in between. The CDR3 sequence: CAIRQGSNQPQHF. The sequenced CDR3 bases are TGTGCCATCAGGCAGGGTTCTAATCAGCCC.

This clone was seen ten or more times. The read terminates 3 residues before the CDR3 end, so the remaining end is supplied by the germline J gene. The V call is TRBV28, the J call TRBJ2-1, with D hard to call. V was cut by 5 bases and J by 4 bases, with 9 bases left in between. Per germline, CDR1 MDHEN and CDR2 SYDVKM. The CDR3 length is 13 residues. The part of the CDR3 DNA that was read is TGTGCCAGCAGTCAGCGTCCGTACAATGAG. It translates to CASSQRPYNE. The entire CDR3 protein is CASSQRPYNEQFF.

This clone was picked up many times. The sequenced CDR3 bases are TGTGCCAGCAAGCGGGGGGCAAGCACAGATACG. This encodes CASKRGASTDT. In full, the CDR3 reads CASKRGASTDTQYF. This chain links TRBV2 with TRBJ2-3, with 9 bases that match TRBD2. The read comes to an end 3 residues before the CDR3 does, leaving the germline J gene to fill in the end. The ends lost 7 bases at V and 0 bases at J; junction bases unmatched: 2. Per germline, CDR1 SNHLY and CDR2 FYNNEI. This CDR3 spans 14 amino acids.